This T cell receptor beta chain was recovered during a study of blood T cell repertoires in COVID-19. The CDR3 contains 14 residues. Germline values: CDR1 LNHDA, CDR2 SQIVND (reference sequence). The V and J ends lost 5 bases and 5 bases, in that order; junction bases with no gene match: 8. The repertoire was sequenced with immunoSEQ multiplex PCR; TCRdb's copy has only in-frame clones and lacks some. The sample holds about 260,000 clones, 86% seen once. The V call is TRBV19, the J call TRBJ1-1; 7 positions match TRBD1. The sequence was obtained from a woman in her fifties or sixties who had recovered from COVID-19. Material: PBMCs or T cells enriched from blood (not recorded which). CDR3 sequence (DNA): TGTGCCAGTAGTCCCCAGGGGGGTCGTACTGAAGCTTTCTTT. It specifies CASSPQGGRTEAFF.